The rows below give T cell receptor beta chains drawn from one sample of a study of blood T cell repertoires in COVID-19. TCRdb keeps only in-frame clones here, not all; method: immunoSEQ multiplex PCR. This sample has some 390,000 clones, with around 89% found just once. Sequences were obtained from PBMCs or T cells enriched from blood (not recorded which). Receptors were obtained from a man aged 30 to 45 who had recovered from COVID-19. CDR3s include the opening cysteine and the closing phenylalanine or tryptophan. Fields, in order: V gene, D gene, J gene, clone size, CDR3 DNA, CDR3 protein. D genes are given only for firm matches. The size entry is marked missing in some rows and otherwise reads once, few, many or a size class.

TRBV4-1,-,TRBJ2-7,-,TGCGCCAGCAGCCAAGATCAGGCAGACCCAACCTACGAGCAGTACTTC,CASSQDQADPTYEQYF
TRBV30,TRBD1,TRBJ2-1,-,TGTGCCTGGAAAGCCGGGACAGGGCCGTACAATGAGCAGTTCTTC,CAWKAGTGPYNEQFF
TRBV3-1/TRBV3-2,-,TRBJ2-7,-,TGTGCCAGCAGCCAAGTAGCGGCATCCACCTACGAGCAGTACTTC,CASSQVAASTYEQYF
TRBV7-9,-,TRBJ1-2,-,TGTGCCAGCAGCTTAGCGTTCAGCGATGGCTACACCTTC,CASSLAFSDGYTF
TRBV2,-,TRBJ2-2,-,TGTGCCAGCAGTTTATCGTTAAACACCGGGGAGCTGTTTTTT,CASSLSLNTGELFF
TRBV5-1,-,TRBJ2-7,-,TGCGCCAGCAGCTTTGAGGGCATCGGGTCCGAGCAGTACTTC,CASSFEGIGSEQYF
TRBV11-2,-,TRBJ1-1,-,TGTGCCAGCAGCTTAAAGACAAACACTGAAGCTTTCTTT,CASSLKTNTEAFF
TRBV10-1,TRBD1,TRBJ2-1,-,TGCGCCAGCAGTGAGCCCGGGACAGGGAACAATGAGCAGTTCTTC,CASSEPGTGNNEQFF
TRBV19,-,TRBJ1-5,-,TGTGCCAGTAGGAACCATGGGCAGTTCCAGCCCCAGCATTTT,CASRNHGQFQPQHF
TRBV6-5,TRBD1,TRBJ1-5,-,TGTGCCAGCAGACGACAGGGGTTCGACCAGCCCCAGCATTTT,CASRRQGFDQPQHF
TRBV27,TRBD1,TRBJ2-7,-,TGTGCCAGCAGACTAGGACAGGGCTACGAGCAGTACTTC,CASRLGQGYEQYF
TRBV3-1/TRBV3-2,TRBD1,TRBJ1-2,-,TGTGCCAGCAGCCAAGTGGACAGGGGTGGATATGGCTACACCTTC,CASSQVDRGGYGYTF
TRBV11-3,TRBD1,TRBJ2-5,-,TGTGCCAGCAGCCGTGACAGGGGAGAGACCCAGTACTTC,CASSRDRGETQYF
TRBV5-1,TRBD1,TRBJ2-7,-,TGCGCCAGCAGAACAGGGGGCATAGCCTACGAGCAGTACTTC,CASRTGGIAYEQYF
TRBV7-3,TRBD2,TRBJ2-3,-,TGTGCCAGCAGCTTGACTAGCGGTAGCACAGATACGCAGTATTTT,CASSLTSGSTDTQYF
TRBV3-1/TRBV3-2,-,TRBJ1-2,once,TGTGCCAGCAGCCAAGAAGGGGGAAGAGGCTACACCTTC,CASSQEGGRGYTF
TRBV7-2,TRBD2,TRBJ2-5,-,TGTGCCAGCAGCGATACCGGGACTAAGAAAGAGACCCAGTACTTC,CASSDTGTKKETQYF
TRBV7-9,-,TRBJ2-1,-,TGTGCCAGCAGCTTAGTTCGGGGCGGGGCTAGCCTGAATGAGCAGTTCTTC,CASSLVRGGASLNEQFF
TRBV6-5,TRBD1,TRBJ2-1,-,TGTGCCAGCAGTTACTCCTCGGGACAGGGGGCGGGCGAGCAGTTCTTC,CASSYSSGQGAGEQFF
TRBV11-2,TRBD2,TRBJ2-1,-,TGTGCCAGCAGCTTGGGACTAGCGGGAGTTTACAATGAGCAGTTCTTC,CASSLGLAGVYNEQFF
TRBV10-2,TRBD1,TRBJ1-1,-,TGCGCCAGCAGTCTCAGGGGGGTGAACACTGAAGCTTTCTTT,CASSLRGVNTEAFF
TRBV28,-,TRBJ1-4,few,TGTGCCAGCAGTTTAGAATTCGGGGTGGGGGAAAAACTGTTTTTT,CASSLEFGVGEKLFF
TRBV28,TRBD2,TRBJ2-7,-,TGTGCCAGCAGAAATACCGGGACTAGCGGGAGGGCCGTTACCTACGAGCAGTACTTC,CASRNTGTSGRAVTYEQYF
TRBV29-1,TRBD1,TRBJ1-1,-,TGCAGCGCCCAGCGACAGGGGGGATCTGAAGCTTTCTTT,CSAQRQGGSEAFF
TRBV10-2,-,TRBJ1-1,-,TGCGCCAGCAGTGAGTCCATGAACACTGAAGCTTTCTTT,CASSESMNTEAFF
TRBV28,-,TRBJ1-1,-,TGTGCCAGCACCCTAAACACTGAAGCTTTCTTT,CASTLNTEAFF
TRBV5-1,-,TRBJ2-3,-,TGCGCCAGCAGCTTGCCGGGCGGGACCACAGATACGCAGTATTTT,CASSLPGGTTDTQYF
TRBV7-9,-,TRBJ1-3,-,TGTGCCAGCAGCTCGGACAGCCACTCTGGAAACACCATATATTTT,CASSSDSHSGNTIYF
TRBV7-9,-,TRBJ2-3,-,TGTGCCAGCAGCTTAATGCATACAGGAGATACGCAGTATTTT,CASSLMHTGDTQYF
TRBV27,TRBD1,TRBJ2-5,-,TGTGCCAGCAGCCAGGACAGGGACCACCAAGAGACCCAGTACTTC,CASSQDRDHQETQYF
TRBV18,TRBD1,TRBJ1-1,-,TGTGCCAGCTCACCACGGTTGGGGATTACAGGGGGTGAAGCTTTCTTT,CASSPRLGITGGEAFF
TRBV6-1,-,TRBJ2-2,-,TGTGCCAGCAGTGGAGACCCGGACACATTAAACACCGGGGAGCTGTTTTTT,CASSGDPDTLNTGELFF
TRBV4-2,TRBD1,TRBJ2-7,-,TGTGCCAGCAGCCAAGAATGGACAGGGGCGATATCTATGGCCTACGAGCAGTACTTC,CASSQEWTGAISMAYEQYF
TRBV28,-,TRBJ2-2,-,TGTGCCAGCAGTTTAGGACTCTTCCTAGGGGAGCTGTTTTTT,CASSLGLFLGELFF
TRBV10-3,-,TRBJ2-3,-,TGTGCCATCAGTGAGGGAGTTCCAGATACGCAGTATTTT,CAISEGVPDTQYF
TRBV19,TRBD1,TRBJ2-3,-,TGTGCCAGTAGTGCGCCCAGGGGGGATACGCAGTATTTT,CASSAPRGDTQYF
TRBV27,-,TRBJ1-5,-,TGTGCCAGCAGTTTACTGGCAGGGCCGGGAGGCAATCAGCCCCAGCATTTT,CASSLLAGPGGNQPQHF
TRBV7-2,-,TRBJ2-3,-,TGTGCCAGCAGCCAATGGGCGGCAGGGGGGAGCCTCACAGATACGCAGTATTTT,CASSQWAAGGSLTDTQYF
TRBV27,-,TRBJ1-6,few,TGTGCCAGCAGTTTAAAAATTCCGGGACTAGGGTCACCCCTCCACTTT,CASSLKIPGLGSPLHF
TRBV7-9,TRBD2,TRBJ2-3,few,TGTGCCAGCAGCTCCGGTCTAGCGGGAGTGGTGGGCACAGATACGCAGTATTTT,CASSSGLAGVVGTDTQYF
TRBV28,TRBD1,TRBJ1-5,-,TGTGCCAGCAGCCGCCGAGGGGGCAAATCATACAATCAGCCCCAGCATTTT,CASSRRGGKSYNQPQHF
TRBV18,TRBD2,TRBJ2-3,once,TGTGCCAGCTCTTCCAGCGGGGCAGATACGCAGTATTTT,CASSSSGADTQYF
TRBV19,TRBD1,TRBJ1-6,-,TGTGCCAGTAGTACGGCGGGACAGGGCAGAAATTCACCCCTCCACTTT,CASSTAGQGRNSPLHF
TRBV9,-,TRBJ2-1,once,TGTGCCAGCAGCGTAGTCGGGTGGGAGTACAATGAGCAGTTCTTC,CASSVVGWEYNEQFF
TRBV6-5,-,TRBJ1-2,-,TGTGCCAGCACCCCGGGGGTTTACTATGGCTACACCTTC,CASTPGVYYGYTF
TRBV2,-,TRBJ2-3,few,TGTGCCAGCGCTCCAGACTACACAGATACGCAGTATTTT,CASAPDYTDTQYF
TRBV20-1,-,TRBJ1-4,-,TGCAGTGCTAGTTATGCAACTAATGAAAAACTGTTTTTT,CSASYATNEKLFF
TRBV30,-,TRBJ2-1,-,TGTTCTGGGAGTTACGGTAATGAGCAGTTCTTC,CSGSYGNEQFF
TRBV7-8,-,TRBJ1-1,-,TGTGCCAGCAGCTTACAGGGCTTAACTGAAGCTTTCTTT,CASSLQGLTEAFF
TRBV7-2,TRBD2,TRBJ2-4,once,TGTGCCAGCAGCTCCGGGAGGGGTGAGGGGAGAAACATTCAGTACTTC,CASSSGRGEGRNIQYF
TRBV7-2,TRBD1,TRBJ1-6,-,TGTGCCAGCACGGGGGAAGCCGGGACAGGGATGTATTCACCCCTCCACTTT,CASTGEAGTGMYSPLHF